This T cell receptor beta chain was documented in a study of T cells in Graves' hyperthyroidism and ophthalmopathy. Study findings and constraints: Appearing also in blood were most of the thyroid clonotypes expanded above 0.001.

This CDR3 spans 15 amino acids. Trimming at V came to 5 bases and at J to 0 bases, leaving 6 bases not matched to a gene. Germline lookup yields CDR1 SNHLY and CDR2 FYNNEI. With respect to this clonotype: The antigen is undetermined. This may come from a read error, since a much larger clone is one base off.

RNA transcripts gave rise to amplified TCR beta CDR3 regions. With the HTBI primer set, the TCR CDR3 went through a first round of RT-PCR. TCRdb reprocessed the multiplex PCR reads with MiXCR, giving one entry per CDR3 protein. The sample contains about 210,000 distinct CDR3 sequences, more than 15% of which appear only once. Extraction of PBMCs used roughly 9.4 ml of fresh peripheral blood. The sequenced sample consisted of blood. This sequence joins TRBV2 and TRBJ2-5, with 7 bases fitting TRBD2. This clonotype was obtained from a man in his fifties with Graves' hyperthyroidism. The CDR3: CASSKRGGDQETQYF. In DNA form, the CDR3 reads TGTGCCAGCAGTAAACGGGGAGGGGACCAAGAGACCCAGTACTTC.